A selection of T cell receptor beta chains follows, all from one sample in a study of T-cell reconstitution after alpha-beta-depleted transplantation in children. In TCRdb, the PCR reads were re-called with MiXCR into one record per CDR3 protein. The data hold more than 200,000 distinct CDR3 sequences, with around 25% observed a single time. Sequencing was performed on PBMCs, mostly from graft donor cells, taken 360 days after TCRalphabeta/CD19-depleted stem cell transplant. These receptors came from a female patient between 2 and 15 years old who had a stem cell transplant for congenital amegakaryocytic thrombocytopenia, so the T cells may come from the graft donor. The CDR3 runs from the conserved cysteine through the conserved F or W. A D gene is named only where the DNA matches it firmly. Clone size is not always given. Where it is, it says once, few, many or a class for expanded clones.

j_call clone_size d_call v_call cdr3_nt cdr3_aa
TRBJ2-2 . TRBD1 TRBV2 TGTGCCAGCAGCCAATCGCCAGACAGGGTTAGCACCGGGGAGCTGTTTTTT CASSQSPDRVSTGELFF
TRBJ2-1 many . TRBV20-1 TGCAGTGCCAAAGACGGCGGAGATACCTACAATGAGCAGTTCTTC CSAKDGGDTYNEQFF
TRBJ2-1 few TRBD2 TRBV11-1 TGTGCCAGCAGCTTACCTGGGGCACGGCGGGAGATGTCCTACAATGAGCAGTTCTTC CASSLPGARREMSYNEQFF
TRBJ2-1 . TRBD1 TRBV12-3/TRBV12-4 TGTGCCAGCAGTTTAGTCCTTAGGGGTGGGCTGATCCCGGACAGGACCTACAATGAGCAGTTCTTC CASSLVLRGGLIPDRTYNEQFF
TRBJ2-1 few . TRBV29-1 TGCAGCGTTGGGAGTCGGGGTCCATACAATGAGCAGTTCTTC CSVGSRGPYNEQFF
TRBJ2-1 . TRBD2 TRBV4-1 TGCGCCAGCAGCCAACCGTTCCGGGGGGGCGACAATGAGCAGTTCTTC CASSQPFRGGDNEQFF
TRBJ2-3 . . TRBV20-1 TGCAGTGCTCCTAGGGGACTTACAACAGATACGCAGTATTTT CSAPRGLTTDTQYF
TRBJ2-3 few . TRBV5-1 TGCGCCAGCAGCCATGGACAAATAACAGATACGCAGTATTTT CASSHGQITDTQYF
TRBJ1-2 once . TRBV2 TGTGCCAGCAGTGGGAGGGGCAAGACTAACTATGGCTACACCTTC CASSGRGKTNYGYTF
TRBJ2-3 . . TRBV27 TGTGCCAGCAGTTGGAGGAGGGGGGACGGCACAGATACGCAGTATTTT CASSWRRGDGTDTQYF
TRBJ1-6 . TRBD1 TRBV7-6 TGTGCCAGCAGCTTAGGTACAGGGGCCTTGGGTAATTCACCCCTCCACTTT CASSLGTGALGNSPLHF
TRBJ2-4 few . TRBV5-5 TGTGCCAGCAGCCCGAGCGGAGGCCGCGAGGTCAAAAACATTCAGTACTTC CASSPSGGREVKNIQYF
TRBJ1-5 . . TRBV28 TGTGCCAGCAGTTTCTTTTTGGCGGGGAGTCAGCCCCAGCATTTT CASSFFLAGSQPQHF
TRBJ1-2 . TRBD1 TRBV4-2 TGTGCCAGCAGCCGCGGGACAGACTATGGCTACACCTTC CASSRGTDYGYTF
TRBJ2-7 few . TRBV4-1 TGCGCCAGCAGCCAAGGGGCCGACGCGCGCTACGAGCAGTACTTC CASSQGADARYEQYF
TRBJ2-7 . . TRBV2 TGTGCCAGTATAAGGACAGCCAGGTCCTACGAGCAGTACTTC CASIRTARSYEQYF
TRBJ1-1 . . TRBV6-5 TGTGCCAGCAGTTACCGTGGACAGTACACTGAAGCTTTCTTT CASSYRGQYTEAFF
TRBJ2-7 . . TRBV30 TGTGCCTGGAGGGGGGGCGAGAGCTCCTACGAGCAGTACTTC CAWRGGESSYEQYF
TRBJ2-7 many TRBD1 TRBV20-1 TGCAGTGCTAGAGGAGGAGACAGGGCGATCCGTGATGAGCAGTACTTC CSARGGDRAIRDEQYF
TRBJ2-1 . . TRBV7-3 TGTGCCAGCAGCCCTATACAGGGTTCCGTCTACAATGAGCAGTTCTTC CASSPIQGSVYNEQFF
TRBJ2-5 . . TRBV5-1 TGCGCCAGCAGCTTGGCCGGTGCCACACAAGAGACCCAGTACTTC CASSLAGATQETQYF
TRBJ2-1 . . TRBV4-1 TGCCCCAGCAGCCATGGGGGTAGCGGCAATGAGCAGTTCTTC CPSSHGGSGNEQFF
TRBJ2-7 many TRBD1 TRBV10-2 TGCGCCAGCATCGGGACAGGGACCTACGAGCAGTACTTC CASIGTGTYEQYF
TRBJ1-2 few . TRBV6-5 TGTGCCAGCAGTTACTTAGAAAAGGGGATGACTAACTATGGCTACACCTTC CASSYLEKGMTNYGYTF
TRBJ1-2 . . TRBV12-3/TRBV12-4 TGTGCCAGCAGCCAGGGCAACTATGGCTACACCTTC CASSQGNYGYTF
TRBJ1-4 . TRBD1 TRBV5-1 TGCGCCAGCAGCCCTGGGACAGGGCAGGGTGAAAAACTGTTATTT CASSPGTGQGEKLLF
TRBJ2-1 . TRBD1 TRBV6-1 TGTGCCAGCATAGGACAGGGATACAATGAGCAGTTCTTC CASIGQGYNEQFF
TRBJ2-1 many TRBD2 TRBV11-1 TGTGCCAGCAGCTTACTAATCCTAGCGGGAGCGAAAGTAAATGAGCAGTTCTTC CASSLLILAGAKVNEQFF
TRBJ1-5 few . TRBV7-6 TGTGCCAGCAGCCCCCAGTGGGGGGATCAGCCCCAGCATTTT CASSPQWGDQPQHF
TRBJ1-1 . TRBD1 TRBV6-1 TGTGCCAGCAGCCACAGGGGAAACACTGAAGCTTTCTTT CASSHRGNTEAFF
TRBJ2-2 many TRBD1 TRBV4-1 TGCGCCAGCAGCCAAGTTCCCCGACAGGGAACCGGGGAGCTGTTTTTT CASSQVPRQGTGELFF
TRBJ1-2 few . TRBV7-6 TGTGCCAGCAGCTTAGATCAGGGTGGCTATGGCTACACCTTC CASSLDQGGYGYTF
TRBJ2-1 . TRBD2 TRBV4-2 TGTGCCAGCAGCCCCGGACTAGCGGAGAACAATGAGCAGTTCTTC CASSPGLAENNEQFF
TRBJ2-3 few . TRBV4-1 TGCGCCAGCAGCCAAGTTGGCAGGGGCACAGATACGCAGTATTTT CASSQVGRGTDTQYF
TRBJ2-1 . TRBD2 TRBV6-2/TRBV6-3 TGTGCCAGCACCGTGGGGAGACTAGCGGTAAACAATGAGCAGTTCTTC CASTVGRLAVNNEQFF
TRBJ2-2 many . TRBV5-4 TGTGCCAGCAGTCGCGCGAACACCGGGGAGCTGTTTTTT CASSRANTGELFF
TRBJ2-3 . . TRBV29-1 TGCAGCGCTGTAGCCAGGGAAGATACGCAGTATTTT CSAVAREDTQYF
TRBJ2-1 many TRBD1 TRBV4-2 TGTGCCAGCAGCCGACCGGGACAGGGTGACAATGAGCAGTTCTTC CASSRPGQGDNEQFF
TRBJ2-1 few . TRBV5-1 TGCGCCAGCAGCCTGTCCTGGACCCTCTGGCCGGACAATGAGCAGTTCTTC CASSLSWTLWPDNEQFF
TRBJ2-2 few . TRBV4-2 TGTGCCAGCAGCCAAGTACAGTCAGAAAGTGTCACCGGGGAGCTGTTTTTT CASSQVQSESVTGELFF
TRBJ1-2 . TRBD1 TRBV6-5 TGTGCCACTGGACAGGGCTATGGCTACACCTTC CATGQGYGYTF
TRBJ2-3 . TRBD2 TRBV20-1 TGCAGTGCTAGTTTGCGGGGGACCCCCACAGATACGCAGTATTTT CSASLRGTPTDTQYF
TRBJ2-2 few TRBD1 TRBV4-2 TGTGCCAGCAGCCAAAAGGACAGGGGGCATGGGGTAGCGGGACTGTCAACCGGGGAGCTGTTTTTT CASSQKDRGHGVAGLSTGELFF
TRBJ1-3 . . TRBV6-5 TGTGCCAGCAGTTACTCAGGTTCGCCGGACACCATATATTTT CASSYSGSPDTIYF
TRBJ2-1 many . TRBV12-3/TRBV12-4 TGTGCCAGCAGTTTGGCTGAGCAGTTCTTC CASSLAEQFF
TRBJ2-1 . . TRBV10-3 TGTGCCATCAGTGAGGGGGGGCGTGATGAGCAGTTCTTC CAISEGGRDEQFF
TRBJ2-1 . TRBD2 TRBV7-2 TGTGCCAGCAGCTTTAAGCGGGAGGGTTGGTATGAGCAGTTCTTC CASSFKREGWYEQFF